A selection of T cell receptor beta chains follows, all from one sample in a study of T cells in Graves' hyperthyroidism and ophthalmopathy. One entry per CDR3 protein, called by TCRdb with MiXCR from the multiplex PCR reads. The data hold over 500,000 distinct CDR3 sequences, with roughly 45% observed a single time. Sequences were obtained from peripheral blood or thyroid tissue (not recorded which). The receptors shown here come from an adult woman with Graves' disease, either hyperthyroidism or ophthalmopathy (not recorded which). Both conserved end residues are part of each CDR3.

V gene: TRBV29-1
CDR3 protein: CSVEAEYNEQFF

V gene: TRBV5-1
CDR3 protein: CASSLDRMANTEAFF

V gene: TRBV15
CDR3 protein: CATSRVGRRTGELSW

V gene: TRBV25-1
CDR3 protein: CASSARIDKNYGYTF

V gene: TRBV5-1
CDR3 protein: CASSDGVIGANVLTF

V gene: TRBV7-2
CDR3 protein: CASSLRAYPTYEQYF

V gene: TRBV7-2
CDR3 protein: CAEQLSRVAYEQYF

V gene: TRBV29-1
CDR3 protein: CSVVGSKYEQYF

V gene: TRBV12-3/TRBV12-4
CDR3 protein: CASSFSGGQETQYF

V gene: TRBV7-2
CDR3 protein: CASSPQTGQETQYF

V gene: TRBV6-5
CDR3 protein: CASSYSTRGNTIYF

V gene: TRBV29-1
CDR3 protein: CSAIDRGDGNQPQHF

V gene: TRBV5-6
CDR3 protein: CASSLGVWQGNSPLHF

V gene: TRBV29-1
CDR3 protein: CSVEGLNYGYTF

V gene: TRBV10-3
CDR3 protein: CAIRGGYNSPLHF

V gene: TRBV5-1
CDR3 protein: CASSWGDSPNQPQHF

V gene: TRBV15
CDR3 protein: CATSRDQDSGANVLTF

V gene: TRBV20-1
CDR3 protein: CSASGTDSNQPQHF

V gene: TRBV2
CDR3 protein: CASTATGRGAFF

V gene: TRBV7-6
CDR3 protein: CASSLGQASNSPLHF

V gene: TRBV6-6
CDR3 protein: CASGNRGREGYTF

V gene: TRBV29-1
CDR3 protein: CSTPHSGSYEQYF

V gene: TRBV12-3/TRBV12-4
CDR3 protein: CASRGQGDGYTF

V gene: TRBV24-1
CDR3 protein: CATSEPAGTGYGYTF

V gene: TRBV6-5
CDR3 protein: CASRPQDPYEQYF

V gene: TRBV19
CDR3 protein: CASSIGTGGYEQYF

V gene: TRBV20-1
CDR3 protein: CSARVLTGGNYGYTF

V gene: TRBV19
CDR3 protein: CASRGTGSEKLFF

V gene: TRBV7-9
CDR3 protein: CASSLRDRNYEQYF

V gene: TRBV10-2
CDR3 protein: CASSEPGTSGRQTQYF

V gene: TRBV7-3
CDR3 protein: CASTINQPQHF

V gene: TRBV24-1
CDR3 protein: CATSDWTSDEQYF

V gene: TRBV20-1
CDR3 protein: CSARRWVGDQPQHF

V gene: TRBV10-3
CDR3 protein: CALAGLDSYEQYF

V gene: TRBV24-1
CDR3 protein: CATSDTGTGGFYEQYF

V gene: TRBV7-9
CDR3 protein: CASSLEGNTEAFF

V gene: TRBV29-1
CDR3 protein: CSTAGDVGTEAFF

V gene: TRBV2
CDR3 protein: CATSGGREKLFF

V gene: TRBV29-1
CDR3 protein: CSVEGQGYEHF

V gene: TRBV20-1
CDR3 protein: CSARGQHQHF

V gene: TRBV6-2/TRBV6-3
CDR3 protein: CATTRGRNTEAFF

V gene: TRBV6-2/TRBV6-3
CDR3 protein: CASSYNPTGSNEQYF

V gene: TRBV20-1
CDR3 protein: CSAGGRSEAFF

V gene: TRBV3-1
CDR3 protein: CASSPGTGYTEAFF

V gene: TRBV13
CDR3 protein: CASSQGQPNEKLFF

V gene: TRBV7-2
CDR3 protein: CASSSRSGEQYF

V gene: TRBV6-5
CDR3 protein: CAISYGTGGGGSPLHF

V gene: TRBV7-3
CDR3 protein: CASSHKSRNEQFF

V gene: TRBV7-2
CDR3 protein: CASSWGRNYGYTF